This passage covers 21 T cell receptor beta chains from one sample sequenced in a study of cytomegalovirus exposure and HLA in healthy donors. Use of 60 Vbeta and 13 Jbeta primers characterized the PCR. Data came from immunoSEQ multiplex PCR; TCRdb stores just in-frame clones and leaves some out. This table lists about 130,000 clones. The sequencing input was PBMCs. All receptors come from a man aged 30-40 years in good health and CMV-seronegative.

The chain recombines TRBV7-6 with TRBJ2-3, with 8 bases fitting TRBD2. Germline V gene lookup returns CDR1 SGHVS and CDR2 FNYEAQ. After removal of 6 bases from V and 5 bases from J, the junction contained 4 bases not matched to a gene. The CDR3 has 13 residues. The CDR3 coding sequence is TGTGCCAGCAGTCCGGGAGGGATAGATACGCAGTATTTT. This gives the protein CASSPGGIDTQYF.

The chain couples TRBV15 to TRBJ1-5, with 7 bases fitting TRBD1. Germline V gene sequence: CDR1 LNHNV, CDR2 YYDKDF (reference sequence). The CDR3 spans 14 residues. Unmatched junction bases numbered 1, after V lost 1 base and J lost 4 bases. CDR3 in DNA: TGTGCCACCAGCAGAGCAGGGGGGAATCAGCCCCAGCATTTT. It specifies CATSRAGGNQPQHF.

The gene calls are TRBV28 and TRBJ2-1, with D possibly being TRBD2 (6 bases). Trimming shortened V by 5 bases and J by 7 bases, and 15 bases separated the two germline ends. There are 14 residues in the CDR3. CDR1 and CDR2 (germline): MDHEN, SYDVKM. The CDR3 DNA reads as TGTGCCAGCAGTCAAGGACTATATCCGAATGAGCAGTTCTTC. It yields the protein CASSQGLYPNEQFF. The full variable domain, its missing parts supplied by reference TRBV28 and TRBJ2-1, is DVKVTQSSRYLVKRTGEKVFLECVQDMDHENMFWYRQDPGLGLRLIYFSYDVKMKEKGDIPEGYSVSREKKERFSLILESASTNQTSMYLCASSQGLYPNEQFFGPGTRLTVL.

V and J are TRBV7-9 and TRBJ1-1; D is possibly TRBD1 (6 bases). V was clipped by 1 base and J by 1 base, with 13 bases between them. Germline assignment: CDR1 SEHNR and CDR2 FQNEAQ (reference sequence). CDR3 length equals 16 residues. The CDR3 is CASSLGYRDQNTEAFF. The CDR3 region has the DNA TGTGCCAGCAGCTTAGGATACAGGGACCAGAACACTGAAGCTTTCTTT.

Of note for this clone: The junction does not match germline at one end; this may be a read error. The sample contains more than one DNA sequence encoding this CDR3. V is TRBV6-1 and J is TRBJ2-3, with D perhaps TRBD2 (6 bases). There are 16 residues in the CDR3. Germline V CDR1 and CDR2: MNHNS, SASEGT. CDR3 bases: TGTGCCAGCAGTGAACGGCGGGGCGCGGGCACAGATACACAGTATTTT. Its protein product is CASSERRGAGTDTQYF.

The V call is TRBV29-1, the J call TRBJ2-5; 8 positions agree with TRBD1. Germline V gives CDR1 SQVTM, CDR2 ANQGSEA. The CDR3 consists of 14 residues. The V and J ends lost 1 base and 4 bases, in that order; junction bases with no gene match: 5. In DNA form, the CDR3 reads TGCAGCGTTGAAGGCGGACAGGGTTTAGAGACCCAGTACTTC. This encodes CSVEGGQGLETQYF.

The chain combines TRBV7-2 with TRBJ2-3; 9 bases match TRBD2. The CDR3 consists of 18 residues. With 5 bases clipped from V and 2 bases from J, the junction kept 14 bases outside the gene matches. The germline gives CDR1 SGHTA, CDR2 FQGNSA. The CDR3 DNA follows: TGTGCCAGCAGCCCGTGGGCTAGCGGGACTTACCCCACAGATACGCAGTATTTT. Translation gives CASSPWASGTYPTDTQYF.

In DNA form, the CDR3 reads TGCGCCAGCAGCCAATCCGGGACAGGGGCGGGCGGCTACACCTTC. Translated, it gives CASSQSGTGAGGYTF. This chain uses TRBV4-1 with TRBJ1-2; 10 bases fit TRBD1. V lost 2 bases and J lost 8; bases outside the gene matches: 8. This CDR3 spans 15 amino acids. Germline V gives CDR1 MGHRA, CDR2 YSYEKL.

The chain uses TRBV5-1 and TRBJ2-1; 8 bases line up with TRBD2. In germline, CDR1 is SGHRS, CDR2 YFSETQ. This CDR3 has 16 residues. Trimming cost V 1 base and J 0 bases; bases outside gene matches: 3. In DNA form, the CDR3 reads TGCGCCAGCAGCTTGCCCAGCGGGAGCTCCTACAATGAGCAGTTCTTC. Translated: CASSLPSGSSYNEQFF.

The rearrangement uses TRBV2 and TRBJ1-2; D is unresolved. The V end was cut by 7 bases, the J end by 7 bases, with 22 bases between. This CDR3 has 15 residues. Per germline, CDR1 SNHLY and CDR2 FYNNEI. The CDR3 spells CASKSSRASRGGYTF. As DNA, the CDR3 is TGTGCCAGCAAAAGTTCTCGAGCCTCCCGGGGTGGCTACACCTTC.

This sequence joins TRBV9 and TRBJ2-1, with no clear D. Germline V gene data show CDR1 as SGDLS and CDR2 as YYNGEE. The germline V and J ends were trimmed by 4 bases and 0 bases, with 8 bases remaining between them. This CDR3 comprises 14 residues. CDR3 bases: TGTGCCAGCAGCACGACAAGCTCCTACAATGAGCAGTTCTTC. It translates to CASSTTSSYNEQFF.

The CDR3: CASSRAGTGKANYGYTF. CDR3 DNA sequence: TGTGCCAGCAGCCGCGCCGGGACAGGGAAAGCTAACTATGGCTACACCTTC. The chain combines TRBV27 with TRBJ1-2; 9 bases map to TRBD1. CDR1 and CDR2 (germline): MNHEY, SMNVEV (reference sequence). V lost 6 bases and J lost 0; bases outside the gene matches: 11. The CDR3 has 17 amino acids.

J is TRBJ2-2 and V is TRBV4-1, with TRBD2 identical over 11 bases. Germline CDR1 and CDR2: MGHRA and YSYEKL. The J segment lost 6 bases and the V segment lost 2 bases, leaving 2 bases of the junction unmatched. This CDR3 comprises 15 residues. The CDR3 loop reads CASSQTSGSSGELFF. The CDR3 bases are TGCGCCAGCAGCCAAACTAGCGGGAGTTCCGGGGAGCTGTTTTTT.

The J gene is TRBJ2-1, the V gene TRBV7-9; D uncertain. Looked up from germline, CDR1 is SEHNR and CDR2 is FQNEAQ (reference sequence). The CDR3 totals 13 residues. The V end was cut by 5 bases, the J end by 5 bases, with 10 bases between. CDR3 DNA: TGTGCCAGCAGCACGTCCCTAAACAATGAGCAGTTCTTC. Its protein product is CASSTSLNNEQFF.

The chain is built from TRBV5-1 and TRBJ2-1; TRBD2 matches 7 bases. CDR3 length: 17 residues. CDR1 is SGHRS and CDR2 is YFSETQ in the germline V gene. V was pared by 4 bases and J by 9 bases, with 19 bases of the junction left unmatched. The CDR3 region is CASSPEPETSPLTEQFF. CDR3 bases: TGCGCCAGCAGCCCGGAACCGGAGACTAGCCCCCTGACTGAGCAGTTCTTC.

The rearrangement joins TRBV19 to TRBJ1-2, with 8 positions matching TRBD1. The CDR3 is 13 residues long. Germline assignment: CDR1 LNHDA and CDR2 SQIVND (reference sequence). V shed 9 bases, J shed 8 bases, and the junction held 11 bases outside the gene matches. The chain's CDR3 is CASGFGQGIGYTF. The CDR3 DNA sequence: TGTGCCAGCGGATTCGGACAGGGCATCGGCTACACCTTC. The full variable domain, with the rest looked up from reference TRBV19 and TRBJ1-2, is DGGITQSPKYLFRKEGQNVTLSCEQNLNHDAMYWYRQDPGQGLRLIYYSQIVNDFQKGDIAEGYSVSREKKESFPLTVTSAQKNPTAFYLCASGFGQGIGYTFGSGTRLTVV.

The gene calls are TRBV6-1 and TRBJ2-2, with a weak D call TRBD2 (5 bases). Germline CDR1 MNHNS, CDR2 SASEGT. V was clipped by 6 bases and J by 2 bases, with 7 bases between them. There are 13 residues in the CDR3. For the CDR3, the DNA is TGTGCCAGCAGCGACTATAACACCGGGGAGCTGTTTTTT. Translated, it gives CASSDYNTGELFF.

V usage is TRBV7-2 and J usage is TRBJ1-2; D ambiguous. The CDR3 consists of 13 residues. CDR1 and CDR2 (germline): SGHTA, FQGNSA. V lost 1 base and J lost 4, with 7 bases in between. CDR3 region: CASSLGSGYGYTF. The CDR3 bases are TGTGCCAGCAGCTTAGGCAGCGGCTATGGCTACACCTTC.

V gene TRBV28 combines with J gene TRBJ1-5, with 11 bases identical to TRBD1. The CDR3 loop spans 16 amino acids. Germline V CDR1 and CDR2: MDHEN, SYDVKM. Trimming at V came to 4 bases and at J to 4 bases, leaving 6 bases not matched to a gene. CDR3 protein: CASSYGQGAINQPQHF. DNA of the CDR3: TGTGCCAGCAGTTACGGACAGGGGGCAATTAATCAGCCCCAGCATTTT. Filled out from reference TRBV28 and TRBJ1-5, the complete variable domain reads DVKVTQSSRYLVKRTGEKVFLECVQDMDHENMFWYRQDPGLGLRLIYFSYDVKMKEKGDIPEGYSVSREKKERFSLILESASTNQTSMYLCASSYGQGAINQPQHFGDGTRLSIL.

The rearrangement joins TRBV27 to TRBJ2-5; D perhaps matches TRBD2 (6 bases). CDR1 and CDR2 from the germline V gene are MNHEY and SMNVEV (reference sequence). The CDR3 is made up of 15 amino acids. Trimming left V 0 bases short and J 5 bases short, with 13 bases between. The CDR3 DNA reads TGTGCCAGCAGTTTATCTGTAGCGGTTTTGGAGACCCAGTACTTC. This sequence encodes CASSLSVAVLETQYF.

The chain couples TRBV4-1 to TRBJ2-7; the D gene is possibly TRBD2 (6 bases). V lost 1 base, J lost 0 bases, and 16 bases lay in between. CDR3 length equals 17 residues. CDR1 and CDR2 (germline): MGHRA, YSYEKL. In DNA, the CDR3 is TGCGCCAGCAGCCAAGGTCCCTTTGGGACTGACTCCTACGAGCAGTACTTC. Its protein product is CASSQGPFGTDSYEQYF.